These 29 T cell receptor beta chains were sequenced from one sample in a study of tumor-infiltrating lymphocytes in oesophageal squamous cell carcinoma. TCRdb re-analysed the PCR reads in MiXCR, keeping a single row per CDR3 protein. The repertoire holds about 14,000 distinct CDR3 sequences, with approximately 50% as singletons. Material: blood. These receptors all come from a male donor with esophageal squamous cell carcinoma.

This clonotype came up many times. V gene TRBV18 combines with J gene TRBJ2-4; TRBD1 aligns across 8 bases. The J call may be faulty, since TRBJ2-7 better matches the DNA end. Germline lookup yields CDR1 KGHSH and CDR2 LQKENI. The length of the CDR3 is 16 residues. The CDR3 loop reads CASSPSPGQGSHEQYF. The CDR3 DNA reads TGTGCCAGCTCGCCCAGTCCCGGACAGGGATCCCACGAGCAGTACTTC.

This clonotype was detected many times. The genes are TRBV11-2 and TRBJ2-7; TRBD2 matches 7 bases. The V gene's germline CDR1 is SGHAT and CDR2 FQNNGV. The CDR3 contains 14 residues. V was pared by 5 bases and J by 7 bases, with 11 bases of the junction left unmatched. CDR3: CASSLSLGGREQYF. The DNA of the CDR3 is TGTGCCAGCAGCCTTTCGTTGGGAGGGCGAGAGCAGTACTTC.

This clonotype is medium-sized. This chain joins TRBV11-1 and TRBJ2-1, with D possibly matching TRBD2 (5 bases). With 3 bases removed from V and 1 base from J, the gap between germline ends came to 10 bases. The CDR3 contains 15 residues. Germline V lookup: CDR1 SGHAT, CDR2 FQDESV (reference sequence). CDR3: CASSFGVLSYNEQFF. In DNA, the CDR3 is TGTGCCAGCAGCTTCGGGGTACTGTCCTACAATGAGCAGTTCTTC.

The V gene is TRBV28, the J gene TRBJ2-6; 11 bases fit TRBD2. Unmatched junction bases numbered 6, after V lost 0 bases and J lost 2 bases. Looked up from germline, CDR1 is MDHEN and CDR2 is SYDVKM. The CDR3 sequence is 19 residues long. This CDR3 reads CASSLWVTSGSAGANVLTF. CDR3 DNA sequence: TGTGCCAGCAGTTTATGGGTTACTAGCGGGAGCGCTGGGGCCAACGTCCTGACTTTC.

For the CDR3, the DNA is TGTGCCAGCGGCAGTTACACTGAAGCTTTCTTT. It codes for CASGSYTEAFF. This rearrangement joins TRBV7-9 to TRBJ1-1, with no clear D. With 8 bases removed from V and 3 bases from J, the gap between germline ends came to 7 bases. Germline loops: CDR1 SEHNR, CDR2 FQNEAQ (reference sequence). The length of the CDR3 is 11 residues.

V gene TRBV7-9 combines with J gene TRBJ2-5, with D possibly TRBD1 on 5 matching bases. Deletions cut 1 base from V and 1 base from J, with 16 bases between. This CDR3 is built from 17 residues. Germline V gene data show CDR1 as SEHNR and CDR2 as FQNEAQ (reference sequence). DNA for the CDR3: TGTGCCAGCAGCTTAGGTTCCGAGACAGCCTTCCAAGAGACCCAGTACTTC. Its protein product is CASSLGSETAFQETQYF.

This clonotype was seen at least ten times. The chain recombines TRBV4-1 with TRBJ2-2, with D perhaps TRBD2 (6 bases). CDR3 length equals 16 residues. V was clipped by 4 bases and J by 2 bases, with 14 bases between them. Germline V lookup: CDR1 MGHRA, CDR2 YSYEKL. The CDR3 loop reads CASSLSRGVNTGELFF. The CDR3 DNA reads TGCGCCAGCAGCCTATCACGCGGGGTTAACACCGGGGAGCTGTTTTTT.

The table lists this clonotype with a few counts. This sequence joins TRBV10-2 and TRBJ2-3; TRBD1 aligns across 7 bases. CDR1 is WSHSY, CDR2 SAAADI, per germline. The V gene end was trimmed by 2 bases and the J gene end by 3 bases; junction bases not matched to a gene: 5. The CDR3 is 15 residues long. The CDR3 is CASSEEQGRTDTQYF. In DNA, the CDR3 is TGCGCCAGCAGTGAGGAACAGGGGCGTACAGATACGCAGTATTTT.

V is TRBV7-3 and J is TRBJ2-3, with 9 bases that match TRBD2. CDR1 is SGHTA, CDR2 FQGTGA, per germline. Trimming took 5 bases from V and 3 from J; bases not matched to a gene: 9. The CDR3 extends over 16 amino acids. The CDR3 spells CASSLFGGGVTDTQYF. For the CDR3, the DNA is TGTGCCAGCAGCCTCTTTGGCGGGGGGGTGACAGATACGCAGTATTTT.

The chain joins TRBV12-3 or TRBV12-4 to TRBJ2-5; D unclear. The CDR3 contains 13 residues. V was shortened by 3 bases and J by 5 bases, with 10 bases between the two germline ends. CDR3 DNA: TGTGCCAGCAGTTTCGGTGTCGGGGAGACCCAGTACTTC. Residues: CASSFGVGETQYF.

By its share, this clonotype is medium-sized. The chain links TRBV7-3 to TRBJ1-2; maybe TRBD1 (5 bases). Germline lookup yields CDR1 SGHTA and CDR2 FQGTGA. Trimming took off 2 bases at V and 2 bases at J, with 18 bases between the two ends. The length of the CDR3 is 17 residues. The CDR3 is CASSLQPLDSLNYGYTF. CDR3 DNA sequence: TGTGCCAGCAGCTTACAGCCCCTTGACAGCCTCAACTATGGCTACACCTTC.

This clonotype was observed at least ten times. This chain connects TRBV10-3 to TRBJ1-1, with D uncertain. With 6 bases removed from V and 6 bases from J, the gap between germline ends came to 14 bases. Germline V gene data show CDR1 as ENHRY and CDR2 as SYGVKD. CDR3 length: 13 residues. The chain's CDR3 is CAIRQLPSPEAFF. In nucleotides, the CDR3 is TGTGCCATCAGACAGCTCCCCTCCCCTGAAGCTTTCTTT.

The chain combines TRBV6-1 with TRBJ2-3; D is tentatively TRBD1 or TRBD2 (6 bases each). Trimming took 8 bases from V and 9 from J, leaving 12 bases between them. This CDR3 is built from 11 residues. Germline lookup yields CDR1 MNHNS and CDR2 SASEGT. The CDR3 loop is CASSSGATQYF. In nucleotides, the CDR3 is TGTGCCAGCTCTTCGGGGGCAACGCAGTATTTT.

The chain uses TRBV5-5 and TRBJ2-4; 7 nucleotides match TRBD1. The J call is uncertain, as TRBJ2-1 better fits the DNA end. CDR1 and CDR2 (germline): SGHKS, YYEKEE (reference sequence). The CDR3 loop spans 15 amino acids. The CDR3 bases are TGTGCCAGCAGCTTAGGGCAGGGGGCCTACAATGAGCAGTTCTTC. Protein: CASSLGQGAYNEQFF.

This clonotype has at least ten counts. The chain combines TRBV5-1 with TRBJ2-2, with 13 bases matching TRBD2. The junction had 4 bases not matched to a gene; V was cut back by 0 bases and J by 5 bases. Germline assignment: CDR1 SGHRS and CDR2 YFSETQ. The CDR3 spans 17 residues. DNA of the CDR3: TGCGCCAGCAGCTTGGGACTAGCGGGAGGAGGAACCGGGGAGCTGTTTTTT. Encoded protein: CASSLGLAGGGTGELFF.

The chain uses TRBV7-9 and TRBJ2-1; D not certain. CDR3 size: 11 residues. CDR1 and CDR2 from the germline V gene are SEHNR and FQNEAQ (reference sequence). V dropped 0 bases and J dropped 15 bases, with 9 bases sitting between them. CDR3 sequence (DNA): TGTGCCAGCAGCTTAGCTCCCCTGAGGTTCTTC. Its protein is CASSLAPLRFF. Filled out from reference TRBV7-9 and TRBJ2-1, the complete variable domain reads DTGVSQNPRHKITKRGQNVTFRCDPISEHNRLYWYRQTLGQGPEFLTYFQNEAQLEKSRLLSDRFSAERPKGSFSTLEIQRTEQGDSAMYLCASSLAPLRFFGPGTRLTVL.

V usage is TRBV7-9 and J usage is TRBJ2-5; the match to TRBD2 covers 14 bases. The J call may be faulty, since TRBJ2-1 better matches the DNA end. This CDR3 region has 15 residues. Germline CDR1 is SEHNR and CDR2 is FQNEAQ (reference sequence). The DNA for the CDR3 is TGTGCCAGCAGCGGGACTAGCGGGAGCTACAATGAGCAGTTCTTC. It specifies CASSGTSGSYNEQFF.

This clonotype was seen a few times. The rearrangement links TRBV28 to TRBJ2-2; the match to TRBD2 covers 8 bases. V gave up 5 bases and J gave up 6 bases; unmatched junction bases: 5. Germline assignment: CDR1 MDHEN and CDR2 SYDVKM. CDR3 length equals 14 residues. CDR3 residues: CASSQTSAAGELFF. As DNA, the CDR3 is TGTGCCAGCAGTCAGACTAGCGCGGCCGGGGAGCTGTTTTTT.

The chain is built from TRBV5-1 and TRBJ2-1; no firm D call. The DNA end is more similar to TRBJ2-7, so the J call may be wrong. CDR1 SGHRS and CDR2 YFSETQ come from the germline V gene. CDR3 size: 16 residues. This chain's CDR3 is CASSPQAGLTIYEQYF. The CDR3 nucleotides are TGCGCCAGCAGCCCCCAGGCAGGATTAACCATCTACGAGCAGTACTTC.

This clonotype was detected only a few times. The chain links TRBV9 to TRBJ2-1; the match to TRBD2 covers 8 bases. Trimming took 0 bases from V and 1 from J; bases not matched to a gene: 3. The CDR3 extends over 16 amino acids. Looked up from germline, CDR1 is SGDLS and CDR2 is YYNGEE. The CDR3 spells CASSVGGTRSYNEQFF. The CDR3 DNA reads as TGTGCCAGCAGCGTAGGTGGGACTAGATCCTACAATGAGCAGTTCTTC.

The chain couples TRBV7-4 to TRBJ2-7; D may be TRBD1 (6 bases). The last part of the DNA fits TRBJ2-1 better; the J call may be wrong. The CDR3 totals 13 residues. CDR1 is SGHVT, CDR2 SQSDAQ, per germline. CDR3 region: CASSATGQDEQFF. The CDR3 DNA is TGTGCCAGCAGCGCAACAGGGCAGGATGAGCAGTTCTTC.

This clonotype was observed a few times. The missing conserved phenylalanine or tryptophan at the end of this CDR3 makes a read error likely. The limits of the CDR3 on the DNA are not certain, so only TCRdb's listed CDR3 is given. The chain carries TRBV7-2 and TRBJ2-7; TRBD1 is taken as the D call from the table, unchecked against the DNA. Germline V gives CDR1 SGHTA, CDR2 FQGNSA. The CDR3 numbers 17 amino acids, ends counted. The CDR3 loop reads CASSFNRGNNYGYTFGS.

The chain recombines TRBV7-8 with TRBJ2-1; 9 nucleotides align to TRBD2. In germline, CDR1 is SGHVS, CDR2 FQNEAQ. V shed 4 bases, J shed 2 bases, and the junction held 6 bases outside the gene matches. This CDR3 has 16 amino acids. The CDR3 region is CASSYTTSGTYNEQFF. The CDR3 DNA reads as TGTGCCAGCAGCTATACGACTAGCGGAACCTACAATGAGCAGTTCTTC.

The chain links TRBV6-5 to TRBJ2-3; D uncertain. The J call may be in error: the DNA end matches TRBJ1-1 better. The germline CDR1 and CDR2 sequences are MNHEY and SVGAGI. The CDR3 runs 13 residues. Written as DNA, the CDR3 is TGTGCCAGCAGTTCCTCTGAGGGCACTGAAGCTTTCTTT. As protein: CASSSSEGTEAFF.

This rearrangement joins TRBV20-1 to TRBJ1-1; no clear D gene. The CDR3 sequence is 12 residues long. Germline assignment: CDR1 DFQATT and CDR2 SNEGSKA (reference sequence). The V end lost 3 bases, the J end lost 6 bases, and 11 bases lay between the germline ends. CDR3 in amino acids: CSASPNLAEAFF. The CDR3 DNA follows: TGCAGTGCTAGTCCCAATCTCGCTGAAGCTTTCTTT.

The table lists this clonotype with a few counts. This chain uses TRBV20-1 with TRBJ2-2; D is perhaps TRBD2 (6 bases). Germline V gene sequence: CDR1 DFQATT, CDR2 SNEGSKA (reference sequence). The length of the CDR3 is 11 residues. For the CDR3, the DNA is TGCAGGGGACTTTTCACCGGGGAGCTGTTTTTT. Translated, it gives CRGLFTGELFF.

This clonotype is medium-sized. The rearrangement uses TRBV7-6 and TRBJ1-1; D uncertain. V dropped 5 bases and J dropped 0 bases, with 13 bases sitting between them. The CDR3 spans 15 residues. Per germline, CDR1 SGHVS and CDR2 FNYEAQ. CDR3 amino acids: CASSPSAQMNTEAFF. Written as DNA, the CDR3 is TGTGCCAGCAGCCCGTCAGCCCAAATGAACACTGAAGCTTTCTTT.

CDR3 DNA: TGTGCCATCAGTGTAACAGGGAAAAGGAACACTGAAGCTTTCTTT. Amino acids: CAISVTGKRNTEAFF. This sequence joins TRBV10-3 and TRBJ1-1, with D maybe TRBD1 (6 bases). The CDR3 is 15 amino acids. Trimming removed 4 bases at V and 1 base at J, with 13 bases between. Germline CDR1 reads ENHRY; CDR2 reads SYGVKD.

Remarks on this clonotype: The CDR3 does not close with the conserved phenylalanine or tryptophan, likely indicating a read error. It is unclear where the CDR3 begins or ends on the DNA, so no DNA is shown, and the CDR3 is as TCRdb lists it. This chain joins TRBV7-2 and TRBJ2-7. CDR1 is SGHTA, CDR2 FQGNSA, per germline. The CDR3 sequence runs 16 residues, both termini included. Here the CDR3 reads CASSLDTGSYEQYFGS.